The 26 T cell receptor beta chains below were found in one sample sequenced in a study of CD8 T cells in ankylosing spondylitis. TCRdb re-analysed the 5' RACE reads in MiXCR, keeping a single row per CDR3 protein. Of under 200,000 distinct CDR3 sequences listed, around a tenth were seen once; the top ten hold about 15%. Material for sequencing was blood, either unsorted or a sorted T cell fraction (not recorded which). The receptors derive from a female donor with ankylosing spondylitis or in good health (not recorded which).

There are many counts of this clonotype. CDR3 coding DNA: TGTGCCAGCAGTACGGCCTGGGGCTACGAGCAGTACTTC. It yields the protein CASSTAWGYEQYF. The V gene is TRBV6-1, the J gene TRBJ2-7; D uncertain. The CDR3 runs to 13 residues. Between the trimmed V and J ends, which lost 5 bases and 3 bases, there was a span of 11 bases. The germline gives CDR1 MNHNS, CDR2 SASEGT.

In DNA, the CDR3 is TGTGCCAGCAGTGAGGGGCCCCAAGAGACCCAGTACTTC. Its translation is CASSEGPQETQYF. The gene calls are TRBV27 and TRBJ2-5; either TRBD1 or TRBD2 may supply D (5 bases each). Looked up from germline, CDR1 is MNHEY and CDR2 is SMNVEV (reference sequence). The CDR3 covers 13 residues. Trimming left V 5 bases short and J 1 base short, with 8 bases between.

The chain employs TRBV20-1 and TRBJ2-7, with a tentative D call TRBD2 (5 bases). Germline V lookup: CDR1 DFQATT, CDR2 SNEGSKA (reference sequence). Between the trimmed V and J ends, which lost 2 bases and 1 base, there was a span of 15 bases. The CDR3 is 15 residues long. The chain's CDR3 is CSARSVSELSYEQYF. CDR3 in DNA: TGCAGTGCTAGATCGGTTAGCGAACTGTCCTACGAGCAGTACTTC.

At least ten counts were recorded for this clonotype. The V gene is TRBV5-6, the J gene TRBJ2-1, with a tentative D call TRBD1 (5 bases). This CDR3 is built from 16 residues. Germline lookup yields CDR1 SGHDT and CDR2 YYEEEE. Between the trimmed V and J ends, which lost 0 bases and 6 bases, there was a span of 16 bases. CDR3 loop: CASSLAWAGPPNEQFF. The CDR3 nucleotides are TGTGCCAGCAGCTTGGCGTGGGCAGGGCCACCCAATGAGCAGTTCTTC.

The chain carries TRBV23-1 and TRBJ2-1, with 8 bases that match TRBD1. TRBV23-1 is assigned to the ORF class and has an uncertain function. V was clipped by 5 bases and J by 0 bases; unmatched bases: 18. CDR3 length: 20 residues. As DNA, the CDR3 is TGCGCCAGCAGTAGCCCGGACAGGGTAGAGCTGGCTGCCTCCTACAATGAGCAGTTCTTC. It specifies CASSSPDRVELAASYNEQFF.

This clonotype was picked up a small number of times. The chain's CDR3 is CASAPDRGRTGELFF. The CDR3 bases are TGTGCCTCGGCCCCGGACAGGGGGAGGACCGGGGAGCTGTTTTTT. This chain links TRBV15 with TRBJ2-2; 10 bases agree with TRBD1. In germline, CDR1 is LNHNV, CDR2 YYDKDF (reference sequence). V dropped 11 bases and J dropped 5; count of bases not matched to a gene: 11. The CDR3 is made up of 15 amino acids.

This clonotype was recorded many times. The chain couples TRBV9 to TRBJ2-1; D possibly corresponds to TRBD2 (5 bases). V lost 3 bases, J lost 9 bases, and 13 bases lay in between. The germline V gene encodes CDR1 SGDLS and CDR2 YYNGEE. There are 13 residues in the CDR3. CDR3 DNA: TGTGCCAGCAGCGGAGGGCTGTCTACTGAGCAGTTCTTC. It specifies CASSGGLSTEQFF. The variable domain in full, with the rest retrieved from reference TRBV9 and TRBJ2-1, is DSGVTQTPKHLITATGQRVTLRCSPRSGDLSVYWYQQSLDQGLQFLIQYYNGEERAKGNILERFSAQQFPDLHSELNLSSLELGDSALYFCASSGGLSTEQFFGPGTRLTVL.

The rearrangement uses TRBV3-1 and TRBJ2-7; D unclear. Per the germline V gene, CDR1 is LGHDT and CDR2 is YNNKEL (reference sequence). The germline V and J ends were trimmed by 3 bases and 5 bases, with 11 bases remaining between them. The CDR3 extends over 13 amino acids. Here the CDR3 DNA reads TGTGCCAGCAGCCAGGGGTATGGCCACGAGCAGTACTTC. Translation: CASSQGYGHEQYF.

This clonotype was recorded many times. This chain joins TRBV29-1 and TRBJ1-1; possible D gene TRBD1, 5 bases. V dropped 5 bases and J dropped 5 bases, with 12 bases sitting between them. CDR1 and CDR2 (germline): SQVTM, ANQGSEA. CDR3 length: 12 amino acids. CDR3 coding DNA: TGCAGCGTTTGGGGCTCCCGAACTGAAGCTTTCTTT. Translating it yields CSVWGSRTEAFF.

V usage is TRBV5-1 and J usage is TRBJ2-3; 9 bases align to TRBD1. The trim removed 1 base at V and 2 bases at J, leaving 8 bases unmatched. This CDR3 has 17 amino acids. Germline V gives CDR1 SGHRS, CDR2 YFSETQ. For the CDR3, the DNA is TGCGCCAGCAGCTTGTTCAGTGGGACAGGGCTCACAGATACGCAGTATTTT. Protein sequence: CASSLFSGTGLTDTQYF. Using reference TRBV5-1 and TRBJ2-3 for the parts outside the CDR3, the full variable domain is KAGVTQTPRYLIKTRGQQVTLSCSPISGHRSVSWYQQTPGQGLQFLFEYFSETQRNKGNFPGRFSGRQFSNSRSEMNVSTLELGDSALYLCASSLFSGTGLTDTQYFGPGTRLTVL.

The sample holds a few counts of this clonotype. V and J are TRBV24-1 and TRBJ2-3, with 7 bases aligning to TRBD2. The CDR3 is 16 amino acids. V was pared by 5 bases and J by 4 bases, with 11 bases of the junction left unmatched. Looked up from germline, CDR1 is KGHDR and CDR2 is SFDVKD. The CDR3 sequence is CATSGTRDYGADTQYF. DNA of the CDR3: TGTGCCACCAGTGGGACCCGGGACTACGGGGCAGATACGCAGTATTTT.

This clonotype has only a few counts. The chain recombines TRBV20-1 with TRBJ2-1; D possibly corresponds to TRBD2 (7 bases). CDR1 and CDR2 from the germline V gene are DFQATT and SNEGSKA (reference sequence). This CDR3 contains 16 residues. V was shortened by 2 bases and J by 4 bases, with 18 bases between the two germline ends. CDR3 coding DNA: TGCAGTGCTAGACCCCAGGAAGCGGGACATTACAATGAGCAGTTCTTC. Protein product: CSARPQEAGHYNEQFF.

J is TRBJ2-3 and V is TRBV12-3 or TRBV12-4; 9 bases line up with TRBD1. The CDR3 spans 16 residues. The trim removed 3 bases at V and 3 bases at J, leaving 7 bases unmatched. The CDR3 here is CASSFTNRGRTDTQYF. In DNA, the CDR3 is TGTGCCAGCAGTTTCACAAACAGGGGGCGGACAGATACGCAGTATTTT.

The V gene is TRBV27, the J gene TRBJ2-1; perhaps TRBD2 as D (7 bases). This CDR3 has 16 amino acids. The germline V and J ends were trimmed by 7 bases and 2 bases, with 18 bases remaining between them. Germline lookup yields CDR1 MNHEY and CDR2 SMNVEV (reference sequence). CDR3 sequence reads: CASTLSGGGAYNEQFF. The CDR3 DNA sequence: TGTGCCAGCACCCTTAGCGGAGGGGGGGCCTACAATGAGCAGTTCTTC.

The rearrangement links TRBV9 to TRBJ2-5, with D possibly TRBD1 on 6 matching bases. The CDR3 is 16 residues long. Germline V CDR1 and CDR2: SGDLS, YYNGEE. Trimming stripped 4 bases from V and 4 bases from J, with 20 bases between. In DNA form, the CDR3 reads TGTGCCAGCAGCCCCCTGGACAGTTTGACATTAGAGACCCAGTACTTC. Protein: CASSPLDSLTLETQYF.

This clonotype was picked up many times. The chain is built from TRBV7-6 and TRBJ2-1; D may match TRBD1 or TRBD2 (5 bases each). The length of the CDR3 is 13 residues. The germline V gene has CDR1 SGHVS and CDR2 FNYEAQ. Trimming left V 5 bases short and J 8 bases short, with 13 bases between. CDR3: CASSPTGGHEQFF. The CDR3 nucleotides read TGTGCCAGCAGCCCTACAGGAGGCCATGAGCAGTTCTTC.

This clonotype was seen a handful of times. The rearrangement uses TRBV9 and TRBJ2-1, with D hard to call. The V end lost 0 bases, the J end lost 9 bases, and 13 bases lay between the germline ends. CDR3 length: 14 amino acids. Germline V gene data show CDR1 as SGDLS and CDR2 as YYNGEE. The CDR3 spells CASSVGPKWSEQFF. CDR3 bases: TGTGCCAGCAGCGTAGGACCCAAATGGAGTGAGCAGTTCTTC. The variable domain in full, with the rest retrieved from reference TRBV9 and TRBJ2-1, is DSGVTQTPKHLITATGQRVTLRCSPRSGDLSVYWYQQSLDQGLQFLIQYYNGEERAKGNILERFSAQQFPDLHSELNLSSLELGDSALYFCASSVGPKWSEQFFGPGTRLTVL.

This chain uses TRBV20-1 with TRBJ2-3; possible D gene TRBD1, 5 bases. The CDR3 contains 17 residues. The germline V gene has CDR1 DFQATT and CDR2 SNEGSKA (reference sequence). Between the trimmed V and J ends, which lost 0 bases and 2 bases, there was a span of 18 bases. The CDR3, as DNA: TGCAGTGCTAGAGAAGGGCCAGGGTATCGATACACAGATACGCAGTATTTT. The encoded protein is CSAREGPGYRYTDTQYF.

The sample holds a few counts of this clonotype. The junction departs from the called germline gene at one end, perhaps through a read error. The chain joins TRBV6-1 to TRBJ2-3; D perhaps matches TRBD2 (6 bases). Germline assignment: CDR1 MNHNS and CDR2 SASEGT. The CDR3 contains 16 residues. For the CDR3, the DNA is TGTGTCAGCAGATTTTTGACTAGGTCCGCCACAGATACGCAGTATTTT. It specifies CVSRFLTRSATDTQYF.

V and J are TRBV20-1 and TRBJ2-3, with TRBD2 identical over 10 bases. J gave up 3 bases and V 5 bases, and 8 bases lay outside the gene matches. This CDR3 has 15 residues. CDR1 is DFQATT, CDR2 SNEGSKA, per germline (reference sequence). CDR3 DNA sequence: TGCAGTGCTGAGCGGGAGGGGGACCTGACAGATACGCAGTATTTT. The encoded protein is CSAEREGDLTDTQYF.

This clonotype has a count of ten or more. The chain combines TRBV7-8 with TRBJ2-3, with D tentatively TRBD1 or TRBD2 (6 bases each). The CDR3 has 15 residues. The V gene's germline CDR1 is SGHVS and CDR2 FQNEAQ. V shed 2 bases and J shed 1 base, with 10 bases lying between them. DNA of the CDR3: TGTGCCAGCAGCTTAACTAGGGGGGGCACAGATACGCAGTATTTT. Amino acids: CASSLTRGGTDTQYF.

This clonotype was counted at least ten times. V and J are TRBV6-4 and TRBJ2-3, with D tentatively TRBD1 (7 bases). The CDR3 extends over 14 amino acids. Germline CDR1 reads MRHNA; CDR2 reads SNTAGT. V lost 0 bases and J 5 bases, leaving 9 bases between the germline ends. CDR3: CASSDSQGGDTQYF. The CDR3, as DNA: TGTGCCAGCAGTGACTCCCAGGGGGGAGATACGCAGTATTTT.

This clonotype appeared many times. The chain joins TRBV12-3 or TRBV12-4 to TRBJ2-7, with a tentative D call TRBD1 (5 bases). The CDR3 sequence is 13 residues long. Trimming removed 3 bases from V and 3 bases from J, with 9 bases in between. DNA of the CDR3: TGTGCCAGCAGTTTGGAACAGGTCTACGAGCAGTACTTC. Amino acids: CASSLEQVYEQYF.

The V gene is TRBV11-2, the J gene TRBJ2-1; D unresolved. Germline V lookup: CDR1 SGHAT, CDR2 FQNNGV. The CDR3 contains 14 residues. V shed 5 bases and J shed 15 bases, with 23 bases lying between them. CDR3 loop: CASSTSTVGQSRFF. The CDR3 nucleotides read TGTGCCAGCAGCACATCCACCGTCGGCCAGTCAAGGTTCTTC.

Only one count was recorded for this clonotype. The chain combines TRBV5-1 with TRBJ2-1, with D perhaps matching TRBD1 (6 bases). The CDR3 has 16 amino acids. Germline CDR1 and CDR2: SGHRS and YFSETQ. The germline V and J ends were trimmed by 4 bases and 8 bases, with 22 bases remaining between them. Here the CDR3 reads CASSPTDRSRPHEQFF. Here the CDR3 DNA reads TGCGCCAGCAGCCCGACTGACAGGTCCCGGCCCCATGAGCAGTTCTTC.

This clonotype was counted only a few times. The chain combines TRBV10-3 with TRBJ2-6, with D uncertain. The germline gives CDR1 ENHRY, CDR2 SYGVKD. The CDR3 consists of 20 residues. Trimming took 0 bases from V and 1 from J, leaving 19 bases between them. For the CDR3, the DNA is TGTGCCATCAGTGAGTCGAGTATCATAACACAAACTTCTGGGGCCAACGTCCTGACTTTC. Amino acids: CAISESSIITQTSGANVLTF.